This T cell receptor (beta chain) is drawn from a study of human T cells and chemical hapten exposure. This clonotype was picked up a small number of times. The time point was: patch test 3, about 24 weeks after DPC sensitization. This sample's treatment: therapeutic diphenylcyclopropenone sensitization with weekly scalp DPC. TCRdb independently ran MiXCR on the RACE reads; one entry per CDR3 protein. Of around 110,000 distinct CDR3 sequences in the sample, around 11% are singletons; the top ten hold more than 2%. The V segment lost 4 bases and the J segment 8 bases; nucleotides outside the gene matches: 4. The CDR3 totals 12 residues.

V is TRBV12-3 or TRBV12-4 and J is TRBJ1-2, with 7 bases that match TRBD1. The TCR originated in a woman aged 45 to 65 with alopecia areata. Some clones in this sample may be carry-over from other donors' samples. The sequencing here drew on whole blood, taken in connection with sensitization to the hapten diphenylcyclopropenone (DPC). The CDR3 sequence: CASSSTGIGYTF. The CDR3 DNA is TGTGCCAGCAGTTCGACAGGGATCGGCTACACCTTC.